This TCR beta chain appears in the sequencing data of a study of shared clonotypes between healthy human individuals. Study background: CD8 memory received one plate per donor, CD8 naive two, CD4 memory three and CD4 naive three.

CDR3 length: 11 amino acids. V was shortened by 0 bases and J by 5 bases, with 2 bases between the two germline ends. Germline V CDR1 and CDR2: SGDLS, YYNGEE. Study conclusions and caveats: Only blood was sampled; tissue repertoires likely differ. With few donors, the genetic and exposure-history diversity represented was limited.

Sequencing was performed with immunoSEQ multiplex PCR; in TCRdb, only in-frame clones are kept and a portion is missing. Of about 2 million clones listed, over 85% were seen once; the top ten hold 0.1% to 0.15%. In regard to this clone: Antigen specificity is unknown. Distinct nucleotide sequences in the sample also encode this CDR3.

Material for sequencing was naive CD4+ T cells sorted from blood. Regarding subset: CD45RA+ positively selected. This chain joins TRBV9 and TRBJ2-5; no reliable D call. The sequence was obtained from a man in his late teens or twenties in good health. Written as DNA, the CDR3 is TGTGCCAGCAGCGTAGCGGAGACCCAGTACTTC. Protein: CASSVAETQYF.